These 20 T cell receptor beta chains came from one sample sequenced in a study of blood T cell repertoires in COVID-19. Clones were sequenced by immunoSEQ multiplex PCR, and TCRdb holds only the in-frame ones, with some missing. The sample includes just over 250,000 clones, about 86% of them seen just once. Sequenced input: PBMCs or T cells enriched from blood (not recorded which). These receptors all come from a man aged 30 to 45 with acute COVID-19.

The chain employs TRBV29-1 and TRBJ2-1, with D perhaps matching TRBD2 (6 bases). The ends were cut back, 7 bases at V and 6 bases at J, with 13 bases in the middle. The CDR3 is made up of 12 amino acids. Germline V gene data show CDR1 as SQVTM and CDR2 as ANQGSEA. CDR3 sequence: CSGGLNVNEQFF. CDR3 nucleotides: TGCAGCGGGGGACTCAACGTCAATGAGCAGTTCTTC.

This rearrangement joins TRBV19 to TRBJ1-2; 10 nucleotides line up with TRBD1. The V segment lost 4 bases and the J segment 7 bases; nucleotides outside the gene matches: 3. The germline V gene encodes CDR1 LNHDA and CDR2 SQIVND (reference sequence). CDR3 size: 13 residues. The CDR3 protein is CASSSRDRGGYTF. The CDR3 coding sequence is TGTGCCAGTAGTAGCCGGGACAGGGGTGGCTACACCTTC.

The chain employs TRBV19 and TRBJ2-2, with D possibly being TRBD2 (6 bases). This CDR3 spans 18 amino acids. V lost 2 bases, J lost 3 bases, and 19 bases lay in between. Germline V gene data show CDR1 as LNHDA and CDR2 as SQIVND (reference sequence). CDR3 sequence: CASSIRRGEGTYTGELFF. The CDR3 nucleotides read TGTGCCAGTAGTATACGCCGGGGCGAAGGGACTTACACCGGGGAGCTGTTTTTT.

The gene calls are TRBV7-2 and TRBJ2-5; TRBD2 agrees at 9 bases. Per the germline V gene, CDR1 is SGHTA and CDR2 is FQGNSA. The CDR3 has 16 residues. The V gene end was trimmed by 5 bases and the J gene end by 5 bases; junction bases not matched to a gene: 12. CDR3 sequence: CASSGRGLASKETQYF. DNA for the CDR3: TGTGCCAGCAGCGGAAGGGGACTAGCATCGAAGGAGACCCAGTACTTC.

The J gene is TRBJ1-2, the V gene TRBV6-5; D not resolved. With 6 bases removed from V and 5 bases from J, the gap between germline ends came to 16 bases. Per germline, CDR1 MNHEY and CDR2 SVGAGI. The CDR3 is made up of 14 amino acids. CDR3 residues: CASRPSGALYGYTF. CDR3 in DNA: TGTGCCAGCAGGCCCAGCGGAGCCCTTTATGGCTACACCTTC.

V gene TRBV24-1 combines with J gene TRBJ2-3; tentatively, D is TRBD1 (5 bases). From germline, CDR1 is KGHDR and CDR2 SFDVKD. V lost 6 bases and J 5 bases, leaving 14 bases between the germline ends. This CDR3 is 14 amino acids long. The CDR3 region is CATSSTARGDTQYF. In DNA form, the CDR3 reads TGTGCCACCAGTTCGACAGCCCGCGGAGATACGCAGTATTTT.

Turning to this clone: The junction departs from germline at one end; a sequencing error may be responsible. V gene TRBV7-7 combines with J gene TRBJ2-3; tentatively, D is TRBD2 (6 bases). Germline V CDR1 and CDR2: SSHAT, FNYEAQ (reference sequence). The CDR3 covers 13 residues. Here the CDR3 reads CASSLGTSDTQYF. CDR3 nucleotides: TGTGCTAGCAGCTTAGGGACTTCGGATACGCAGTATTTT.

At least ten counts were recorded for this clone. The J gene is TRBJ1-5, the V gene TRBV7-2, with D unclear. There are 15 residues in the CDR3. Trimming cost V 5 bases and J 0 bases, with 11 bases left between them. Germline loops: CDR1 SGHTA, CDR2 FQGNSA. The CDR3 sequence: CASSLQPYSNQPQHF. CDR3 coding DNA: TGTGCCAGCAGCCTCCAACCCTATAGCAATCAGCCCCAGCATTTT.

The rearrangement links TRBV4-1 to TRBJ1-2; weak D call: TRBD1 (6 bases). The CDR3 runs to 16 residues. The V gene lost 1 base and the J gene lost 4 bases, with 16 bases spanning the gap. Per the germline V gene, CDR1 is MGHRA and CDR2 is YSYEKL. CDR3 residues: CASSQVGGRQTYGYTF. CDR3 nucleotide sequence: TGCGCCAGCAGCCAAGTTGGGGGCCGACAAACCTATGGCTACACCTTC.

The chain uses TRBV28 and TRBJ2-1; TRBD1 agrees at 9 bases. Losses at the gene ends were 6 bases for V and 5 bases for J; bases not matched to a gene: 8. Germline V gene data show CDR1 as MDHEN and CDR2 as SYDVKM. The CDR3 sequence is 15 residues long. The CDR3, as DNA: TGTGCCAGCAGCCCAAGGACAGGGGTTGACAATGAGCAGTTCTTC. This gives the protein CASSPRTGVDNEQFF.

This chain links TRBV19 with TRBJ2-3; D perhaps matches TRBD2 (6 bases). V lost 5 bases to trimming and J lost 4 bases, with 10 bases between them. The CDR3 loop spans 13 amino acids. Germline-derived CDR1 and CDR2 are LNHDA and SQIVND (reference sequence). In DNA, the CDR3 is TGTGCCAGTAGTCGCGGCGGGGCAGATACGCAGTATTTT. It codes for CASSRGGADTQYF.

This clone was detected once. The sample carries other DNA sequences with the same CDR3. The chain is built from TRBV19 and TRBJ1-1; 8 bases agree with TRBD1. V was pared by 10 bases and J by 2 bases, with 6 bases of the junction left unmatched. From germline, CDR1 is LNHDA and CDR2 SQIVND (reference sequence). This CDR3 spans 13 amino acids. The CDR3 nucleotides read TGTGCCACCTCAACAGGGGGAAACACTGAAGCTTTCTTT. This codes for CATSTGGNTEAFF. Together with reference TRBV19 and TRBJ1-1, the CDR3 gives the full variable domain: DGGITQSPKYLFRKEGQNVTLSCEQNLNHDAMYWYRQDPGQGLRLIYYSQIVNDFQKGDIAEGYSVSREKKESFPLTVTSAQKNPTAFYLCATSTGGNTEAFFGQGTRLTVV.

This CDR3 reads CASSWDRRVPEAFF. The CDR3 DNA is TGTGCCAGCAGTTGGGACAGGAGAGTCCCTGAAGCTTTCTTT. The chain has TRBV2 and TRBJ1-1; TRBD1 aligns across 8 bases. The CDR3 has 14 residues. The V and J ends lost 5 bases and 6 bases, in that order; junction bases with no gene match: 8. Looked up from germline, CDR1 is SNHLY and CDR2 is FYNNEI.

This clone was seen a few times. The gene calls are TRBV5-1 and TRBJ2-1; 7 bases map to TRBD1. This CDR3 has 15 residues. The ends lost 0 bases at V and 8 bases at J; junction bases unmatched: 8. Germline lookup yields CDR1 SGHRS and CDR2 YFSETQ. The CDR3, as DNA: TGCGCCAGCAGCTTGGAAGTAGGGGGCTTGGATGAGCAGTTCTTC. It specifies CASSLEVGGLDEQFF.

The count of this clone is one. The genes are TRBV6-5 and TRBJ1-5; the match to TRBD1 covers 8 bases. The V segment lost 6 bases and the J segment 4 bases; nucleotides outside the gene matches: 5. The CDR3 is made up of 14 amino acids. The germline gives CDR1 MNHEY, CDR2 SVGAGI. This CDR3 reads CASRTGTGNQPQHF. In DNA, the CDR3 is TGTGCCAGCAGAACCGGGACAGGAAATCAGCCCCAGCATTTT.

Concerning this clone: Other nucleotide sequences from this sample produce the same CDR3. This chain's CDR3 is CASSILAGATGELFF. As DNA, the CDR3 is TGTGCCAGTAGTATTCTAGCGGGGGCCACCGGGGAGCTGTTTTTT. The rearrangement joins TRBV19 to TRBJ2-2; 10 nucleotides align to TRBD2. Germline V gene lookup returns CDR1 LNHDA and CDR2 SQIVND (reference sequence). The CDR3 runs 15 residues. V lost 3 bases and J lost 4; bases outside the gene matches: 2.

This clone is a singleton in its sample. The V and J genes are TRBV24-1 and TRBJ1-6, with 9 bases identical to TRBD1. With 2 bases clipped from V and 9 bases from J, the junction kept 4 bases outside the gene matches. CDR1 is KGHDR and CDR2 is SFDVKD in the germline V gene. The CDR3 is made up of 15 amino acids. CDR3 amino acids: CATSDSGQGGSPLHF. The CDR3, as DNA: TGTGCCACCAGTGATTCGGGACAGGGAGGTTCACCCCTCCACTTT.

This chain links TRBV6-6 with TRBJ1-2; TRBD1 matches at 8 bases. CDR3 length: 15 residues. With V trimmed by 6 bases and J by 7 bases, 13 bases remained unmatched. Germline CDR1 MNHNY, CDR2 SVGAGI (reference sequence). The DNA for the CDR3 is TGTGCCAGCAGCTCTACCGACAGGGGTGGTTCTGGCTACACCTTC. It codes for CASSSTDRGGSGYTF.

The chain uses TRBV19 and TRBJ2-1; 8 bases agree with TRBD2. Unmatched junction bases numbered 8, after V lost 4 bases and J lost 6 bases. The CDR3 length is 15 residues. Germline V gene lookup returns CDR1 LNHDA and CDR2 SQIVND (reference sequence). CDR3 in DNA: TGTGCCAGTAGTACGGGGCGGGAGGTTACCAATGAGCAGTTCTTC. Its translation is CASSTGREVTNEQFF.

This chain links TRBV9 with TRBJ2-5, with D possibly matching TRBD1 (6 bases). Trimming removed 4 bases at V and 9 bases at J, with 19 bases between. This CDR3 spans 14 amino acids. Per the germline V gene, CDR1 is SGDLS and CDR2 is YYNGEE. CDR3 DNA sequence: TGTGCCAGCAGCCCTCAGAGGGGACAAGACGCCCAGTACTTC. This encodes CASSPQRGQDAQYF.